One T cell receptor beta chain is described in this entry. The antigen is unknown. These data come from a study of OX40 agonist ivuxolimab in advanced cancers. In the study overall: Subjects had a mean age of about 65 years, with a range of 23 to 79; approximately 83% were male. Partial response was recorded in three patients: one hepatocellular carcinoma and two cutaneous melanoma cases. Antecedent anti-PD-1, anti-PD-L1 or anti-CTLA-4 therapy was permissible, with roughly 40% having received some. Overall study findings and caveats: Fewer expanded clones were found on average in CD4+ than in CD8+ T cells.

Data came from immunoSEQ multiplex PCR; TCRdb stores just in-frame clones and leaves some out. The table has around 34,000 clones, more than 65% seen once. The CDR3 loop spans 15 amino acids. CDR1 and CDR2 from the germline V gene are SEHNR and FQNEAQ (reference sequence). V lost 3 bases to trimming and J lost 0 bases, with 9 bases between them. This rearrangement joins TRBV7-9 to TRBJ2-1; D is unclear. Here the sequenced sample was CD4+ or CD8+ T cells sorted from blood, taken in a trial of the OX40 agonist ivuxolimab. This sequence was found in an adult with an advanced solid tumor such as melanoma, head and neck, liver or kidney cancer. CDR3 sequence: CASSFLGSSYNEQFF. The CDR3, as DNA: TGTGCCAGCAGCTTTCTCGGATCCTCCTACAATGAGCAGTTCTTC.